One sample yielded the 27 T cell receptor beta chains listed below, sequenced in a study of radiation and T cells in renal cell carcinoma. Data came from immunoSEQ multiplex PCR; TCRdb stores just in-frame clones and leaves some out. The sample includes about 83,000 clones, 70% to 90% of them seen just once. Time point given: blood 4 weeks post-SBRT, at nephrectomy. Treatment specified: 15 Gy SBRT to primary tumor, nephrectomy 4 weeks later. Here the sequenced sample was blood, taken from a patient whose treatment included radiotherapy and nephrectomy. Receptors originate from a woman aged 55-69 years with renal cell carcinoma.

The chain joins TRBV27 to TRBJ1-2, with D unclear. The CDR3 consists of 11 residues. The V and J ends lost 5 bases and 5 bases respectively, with 6 bases between them. Germline CDR1 is MNHEY and CDR2 is SMNVEV (reference sequence). CDR3 in DNA: TGTGCCAGCAGTCTGGGGTATGGCTACACCTTC. It specifies CASSLGYGYTF.

This chain links TRBV19 with TRBJ2-1; 11 nucleotides agree with TRBD2. This CDR3 is built from 15 residues. J was trimmed by 2 bases and V by 5 bases; bases with no gene match: 2. Germline V gene sequence: CDR1 LNHDA, CDR2 SQIVND (reference sequence). CDR3 bases: TGTGCCAGTAGTGTTAGCGGGGGGGCCTACAATGAGCAGTTCTTC. Protein sequence: CASSVSGGAYNEQFF. The complete variable domain, with remaining parts taken from reference TRBV19 and TRBJ2-1, reads DGGITQSPKYLFRKEGQNVTLSCEQNLNHDAMYWYRQDPGQGLRLIYYSQIVNDFQKGDIAEGYSVSREKKESFPLTVTSAQKNPTAFYLCASSVSGGAYNEQFFGPGTRLTVL.

The chain links TRBV7-9 to TRBJ2-5, with D possibly matching TRBD2 (6 bases). CDR1 is SEHNR and CDR2 is FQNEAQ in the germline V gene (reference sequence). The germline V and J ends were trimmed by 1 base and 6 bases, with 9 bases remaining between them. This CDR3 has 13 amino acids. CDR3 bases: TGTGCCAGCAGCTTAGAGGGGAGGAAGACCCAGTACTTC. Translating it yields CASSLEGRKTQYF.

A remark on this clone: A read error may produce the germline difference seen at one junction end. This sequence joins TRBV5-1 and TRBJ1-2, with 7 bases matching TRBD1. Germline V gene data show CDR1 as SGHRS and CDR2 as YFSETQ. This CDR3 spans 14 amino acids. The CDR3 nucleotides read TGCGCCAGCAGCTTATTAACAGGGGAGGATGGCCACACCTTC. Protein sequence: CASSLLTGEDGHTF.

This chain links TRBV7-2 with TRBJ2-6, with TRBD2 matching 8 bases. The CDR3 extends over 19 amino acids. Germline CDR1 reads SGHTA; CDR2 reads FQGNSA. The V gene end was trimmed by 5 bases and the J gene end by 0 bases; junction bases not matched to a gene: 12. The CDR3 coding sequence is TGTGCCAGCAGCCCCAGAGCGGCGGGAGGATACTCTGGGGCCAACGTCCTGACTTTC. Its protein is CASSPRAAGGYSGANVLTF. Looking up the rest from reference TRBV7-2 and TRBJ2-6 gives the full variable domain: GAGVSQSPSNKVTEKGKDVELRCDPISGHTALYWYRQSLGQGLEFLIYFQGNSAPDKSGLPSDRFSAERTGGSVSTLTIQRTQQEDSAVYLCASSPRAAGGYSGANVLTFGAGSRLTVL.

The genes are TRBV6-1 and TRBJ1-1; a weak D match, TRBD1 (5 bases). Germline lookup yields CDR1 MNHNS and CDR2 SASEGT. V lost 7 bases and J 3 bases, leaving 18 bases between the germline ends. CDR3 length: 15 residues. In nucleotides, the CDR3 is TGTGCCAGCACCCTCTCGGGCGGGGGGGACACTGAAGCTTTCTTT. Translated, it gives CASTLSGGGDTEAFF.

This clone was recorded only once. J is TRBJ1-1 and V is TRBV19; 8 bases agree with TRBD1. Germline V gives CDR1 LNHDA, CDR2 SQIVND (reference sequence). Trimming at V came to 5 bases and at J to 5 bases, leaving 7 bases not matched to a gene. CDR3 length: 14 residues. Here the CDR3 reads CASSLDRGRTEAFF. The CDR3 nucleotides read TGTGCCAGTAGTCTCGACAGGGGAAGGACTGAAGCTTTCTTT. Full variable domain (missing parts from reference TRBV19 and TRBJ1-1): DGGITQSPKYLFRKEGQNVTLSCEQNLNHDAMYWYRQDPGQGLRLIYYSQIVNDFQKGDIAEGYSVSREKKESFPLTVTSAQKNPTAFYLCASSLDRGRTEAFFGQGTRLTVV.

The genes are TRBV28 and TRBJ2-2; TRBD1 agrees at 7 bases. V was pared by 6 bases and J by 4 bases, with 5 bases of the junction left unmatched. The CDR3 loop spans 14 amino acids. Germline values: CDR1 MDHEN, CDR2 SYDVKM. The CDR3 DNA reads TGTGCCAGCAGCCGACAGGGAGTCACCGGGGAGCTGTTTTTT. Translation gives CASSRQGVTGELFF.

The chain combines TRBV28 with TRBJ2-7, with D perhaps matching TRBD2 (6 bases). The V and J ends lost 2 bases and 2 bases respectively, with 13 bases between them. The germline V gene encodes CDR1 MDHEN and CDR2 SYDVKM. There are 15 residues in the CDR3. CDR3 bases: TGTGCCAGCAGTTTACGTCCGGGGGAACCCTACGAGCAGTACTTC. Translated, it gives CASSLRPGEPYEQYF.

The chain uses TRBV7-3 and TRBJ1-6, with D perhaps matching TRBD1 (5 bases). The CDR3 covers 14 residues. Germline V gene sequence: CDR1 SGHTA, CDR2 FQGTGA. The ends were cut back, 1 base at V and 10 bases at J, with 11 bases in the middle. The chain's CDR3 is CASSLNGWDSPLHF. As DNA, the CDR3 is TGTGCCAGCAGCTTAAATGGGTGGGACTCACCCCTCCACTTT.

The gene calls are TRBV28 and TRBJ1-1; D is ambiguous. CDR3 length: 15 amino acids. The V gene lost 2 bases and the J gene lost 1 base, with 11 bases spanning the gap. CDR1 and CDR2 (germline): MDHEN, SYDVKM. Here the CDR3 DNA reads TGTGCCAGCAGTTTAGCCAGGTCCCGGAACACTGAAGCTTTCTTT. Protein product: CASSLARSRNTEAFF.

This clone was picked up a small number of times. The chain has TRBV7-9 and TRBJ2-7, with a weak D call TRBD1 (6 bases). V was cut by 0 bases and J by 2 bases, with 14 bases left in between. The length of the CDR3 is 16 residues. The V gene's germline CDR1 is SEHNR and CDR2 FQNEAQ (reference sequence). The CDR3 sequence: CASSLAQGLVTYEQYF. Written as DNA, the CDR3 is TGTGCCAGCAGCTTAGCGCAGGGGTTGGTAACCTACGAGCAGTACTTC.

The rearrangement joins TRBV2 to TRBJ1-2, with unresolved D. V lost 4 bases and J lost 7, with 13 bases in between. Germline CDR1 SNHLY, CDR2 FYNNEI. The CDR3 is made up of 13 amino acids. CDR3 nucleotides: TGTGCCAGCAGTGCCCAGCGACATACTGGCTACACCTTC. Translating it yields CASSAQRHTGYTF.

The gene calls are TRBV6-1 and TRBJ1-5, with D possibly matching TRBD1 (6 bases). Germline-derived CDR1 and CDR2 are MNHNS and SASEGT. This CDR3 is 13 amino acids long. Trimming removed 1 base at V and 5 bases at J, with 6 bases between. The CDR3 sequence: CASSEEGDQPQHF. The CDR3 DNA follows: TGTGCCAGCAGTGAAGAGGGGGATCAGCCCCAGCATTTT.

The V and J genes are TRBV5-4 and TRBJ1-6; D is uncertain. CDR1 SGHNT and CDR2 YYREEE come from the germline V gene (reference sequence). Trimming pared 4 bases from V and 4 bases from J, leaving 18 bases between. This CDR3 comprises 17 residues. The CDR3 sequence is CASSLGRIGVYNSPLHF. CDR3 sequence (DNA): TGTGCCAGCAGCCTCGGACGGATTGGGGTATATAATTCACCCCTCCACTTT.

This sequence joins TRBV11-2 and TRBJ2-7, with D perhaps TRBD2 (6 bases). Germline loops: CDR1 SGHAT, CDR2 FQNNGV. The CDR3 consists of 14 residues. V lost 5 bases, J lost 0 bases, and 11 bases lay in between. This CDR3 is CASSPDGGSYEQYF. The CDR3 DNA sequence: TGTGCCAGCAGCCCCGACGGGGGCTCCTACGAGCAGTACTTC.

The chain employs TRBV19 and TRBJ2-2; 11 bases align to TRBD1. The germline gives CDR1 LNHDA, CDR2 SQIVND (reference sequence). CDR3 length: 14 residues. V lost 7 bases and J lost 7; bases outside the gene matches: 5. In DNA form, the CDR3 reads TGTGCCAGTACAGGACAGGGGGCCTTCGGGGAGCTGTTTTTT. Amino acids: CASTGQGAFGELFF.

This clone is a singleton in its sample. V is TRBV7-9 and J is TRBJ2-2; possible D gene TRBD2, 6 bases. V lost 7 bases, J lost 6 bases, and 15 bases lay in between. The germline CDR1 and CDR2 sequences are SEHNR and FQNEAQ (reference sequence). The CDR3 has 14 amino acids. CDR3 amino acids: CASNPTEGSGELFF. Here the CDR3 DNA reads TGTGCCAGCAACCCCACGGAGGGGTCCGGGGAGCTGTTTTTT.

The chain is built from TRBV19 and TRBJ2-5; 7 bases align to TRBD2. The CDR3 runs to 15 residues. Trimming cost V 5 bases and J 3 bases; bases outside gene matches: 9. Germline values: CDR1 LNHDA, CDR2 SQIVND (reference sequence). The CDR3 DNA reads TGTGCCAGTAGTCGCCGTCAGGGAGGGAAAGAGACCCAGTACTTC. Protein sequence: CASSRRQGGKETQYF.

This clone came up once. J is TRBJ2-3 and V is TRBV9, with D perhaps assigned TRBD1 or TRBD2 (5 bases each). This CDR3 has 15 amino acids. Germline loops: CDR1 SGDLS, CDR2 YYNGEE. Trimming shortened V by 2 bases and J by 1 base, and 11 bases separated the two germline ends. The CDR3 region is CASSVGGRRTDTQYF. The DNA for the CDR3 is TGTGCCAGCAGCGTTGGGGGACGGCGCACAGATACGCAGTATTTT.

This clone was seen once. V is TRBV15 and J is TRBJ1-1; D gene unclear. The V gene's germline CDR1 is LNHNV and CDR2 YYDKDF (reference sequence). This CDR3 is 15 amino acids long. V was pared by 7 bases and J by 5 bases, with 20 bases between. CDR3 region: CATTAGAGLDTEAFF. CDR3 in DNA: TGTGCCACCACAGCGGGAGCGGGGTTGGATACTGAAGCTTTCTTT.

This chain connects TRBV5-5 to TRBJ2-3; no definite D call. CDR3 size: 14 residues. Germline V gene sequence: CDR1 SGHKS, CDR2 YYEKEE (reference sequence). V was clipped by 1 base and J by 5 bases, with 11 bases between them. CDR3 sequence (DNA): TGTGCCAGCAGCTTGTTACCCTCCGGAGATACGCAGTATTTT. Encoded protein: CASSLLPSGDTQYF.

Remarks on this clone: One end of the junction fails to match germline, which may point to a read error. This chain links TRBV28 with TRBJ2-1, with 11 nucleotides matching TRBD1. Germline V CDR1 and CDR2: MDHEN, SYDVKM. This CDR3 has 16 amino acids. The CDR3 loop reads CASSGIGQGADKEQFF. The CDR3 coding sequence is TGTGCCAGCAGTGGGATCGGACAGGGGGCGGACAAAGAGCAGTTCTTC.

The chain combines TRBV9 with TRBJ2-2; no reliable D call. Trimming removed 1 base from V and 8 bases from J, with 12 bases in between. CDR1 and CDR2 (germline): SGDLS, YYNGEE. CDR3 length: 14 amino acids. The CDR3, as DNA: TGTGCCAGCAGCGTAACGCAGGTGGGGGGGGAGCTGTTTTTT. This translates into CASSVTQVGGELFF.

The rearrangement uses TRBV6-6 and TRBJ2-7; 8 bases agree with TRBD2. The ends lost 5 bases at V and 6 bases at J; junction bases unmatched: 6. CDR3 size: 13 residues. Germline CDR1 MNHNY, CDR2 SVGAGI (reference sequence). CDR3 DNA: TGTGCCAGCAGTCAGGCGGGGGGCATCGAGCAGTACTTC. It translates to CASSQAGGIEQYF.

The chain has TRBV6-4 and TRBJ2-1; 8 bases fit TRBD2. J gave up 7 bases and V 5 bases, and 16 bases lay outside the gene matches. Germline V gene data show CDR1 as MRHNA and CDR2 as SNTAGT. The CDR3 is made up of 17 amino acids. DNA for the CDR3: TGTGCCAGCAGTTCCCGAAGCCGGGGGGGCCTTATGAATGAGCAGTTCTTC. Protein product: CASSSRSRGGLMNEQFF.

A single count supports this clone. V and J are TRBV5-1 and TRBJ2-2; TRBD1 aligns across 8 bases. Germline CDR1 reads SGHRS; CDR2 reads YFSETQ. The ends lost 2 bases at V and 1 base at J; junction bases unmatched: 4. The CDR3 loop spans 16 amino acids. The CDR3 DNA sequence: TGCGCCAGCAGCTTAACCAGGGGGCAGAACACCGGGGAGCTGTTTTTT. The encoded protein is CASSLTRGQNTGELFF. Full variable domain (missing parts from reference TRBV5-1 and TRBJ2-2): KAGVTQTPRYLIKTRGQQVTLSCSPISGHRSVSWYQQTPGQGLQFLFEYFSETQRNKGNFPGRFSGRQFSNSRSEMNVSTLELGDSALYLCASSLTRGQNTGELFFGEGSRLTVL.